A selection of T cell receptor beta chains follows, all from one sample in a study of blood T cell repertoires in COVID-19. Here immunoSEQ multiplex PCR was the method, and the copy in TCRdb shows in-frame clones only, minus some. The top ten clones hold 2.5% of a sample with about 280,000 clones, around 84% of them seen once. The sequenced material came from PBMCs or T cells enriched from blood (not recorded which). These TCRs come from a woman in her forties or fifties who had recovered from COVID-19. CDR3s include the opening cysteine and the closing phenylalanine or tryptophan. The D gene is left open where the match is weak. Clone sizes are given selectively: once, few, many, or a class where the clone is expanded.

TRBD2,TRBJ2-2,TRBV19,NA,TGTGCCAGTACCCCAGCGGGGGGGTCGAACACCGGGGAGCTGTTTTTT,CASTPAGGSNTGELFF
TRBD1,TRBJ1-2,TRBV7-7,NA,TGTGCCAGCAGCCCGACAGGGTTTCGGGGCTACACCTTC,CASSPTGFRGYTF
TRBD1,TRBJ1-1,TRBV27,NA,TGTGCCAGCAGTCCAAGGGACAGGGGGTACACTGAAGCTTTCTTT,CASSPRDRGYTEAFF
NA,TRBJ1-1,TRBV5-6,NA,TGTGCCAGCAGCCCTCAGGGGTGGAACACTGAAGCTTTCTTT,CASSPQGWNTEAFF
TRBD1,TRBJ2-7,TRBV14,NA,TGTGCCAGCAGCCGTAATCCAGGGGGCCCTAGCTCCTACGAGCAGTACTTC,CASSRNPGGPSSYEQYF
NA,TRBJ1-6,TRBV5-1,NA,TGCGCCAGCAGCTTGTTACAGGGTCCTTCACCCCTCCACTTT,CASSLLQGPSPLHF
NA,TRBJ1-1,TRBV9,few,TGTGCCAGCAGCCCAGGGGATTATTTAGGTTTGACTGAAGCTTTCTTT,CASSPGDYLGLTEAFF
TRBD1,TRBJ1-2,TRBV9,NA,TGTGCCAGCAGCGCGGACAGGGGGGTCGACTATGGCTACACCTTC,CASSADRGVDYGYTF
NA,TRBJ1-3,TRBV5-6,NA,TGTGCCAGCAGCCCTGGACTGGCTGGAAACACCATATATTTT,CASSPGLAGNTIYF
NA,TRBJ2-3,TRBV30,NA,TGTGCCTGTTCGGGGAATGAGGATACGCAGTATTTT,CACSGNEDTQYF
NA,TRBJ1-3,TRBV5-1,NA,TGCGCCAGCAGGCCCACGTTGGACAGCTTAACCTCTGGAAACACCATATATTTT,CASRPTLDSLTSGNTIYF
NA,TRBJ2-5,TRBV15,NA,TGTGCCACCAGCAGAGATCGGACAGAAGAGACCCAGTACTTC,CATSRDRTEETQYF
NA,TRBJ2-2,TRBV27,NA,TGTGCCAGCAGTTTATCTGAGGGTCCGTGGACCGGGGAGCTGTTTTTT,CASSLSEGPWTGELFF
TRBD1,TRBJ1-2,TRBV19,NA,TGTGCCAGTAGTCAGACAGGGGACTATGGCTACACCTTC,CASSQTGDYGYTF
TRBD1,TRBJ1-1,TRBV7-3,NA,TGTGCCAGCAGCTTATTTCCCCCGGGACAGGGCCGTAACACTGAAGCTTTCTTT,CASSLFPPGQGRNTEAFF
NA,TRBJ2-1,TRBV5-1,NA,TGCGCCAGCAGCTATAGCGGATACAATGAGCAGTTCTTC,CASSYSGYNEQFF
NA,TRBJ2-7,TRBV19,once,TGTGCCAGTAGTATATACACAGGAAGCTCCTACGAGCAGTACTTC,CASSIYTGSSYEQYF
NA,TRBJ1-1,TRBV12-3/TRBV12-4,NA,TGTGCCAGCAGTTTTTCCAGGGAAGCTTTCTTT,CASSFSREAFF
NA,TRBJ2-5,TRBV29-1,NA,TGCAGCGTTGAATATCGGTCCGGGGATGAGACCCAGTACTTC,CSVEYRSGDETQYF
TRBD1,TRBJ1-4,TRBV9,NA,TGTGCCAGCAGCGTGGGGACAGGTACAACTAATGAAAAACTGTTTTTT,CASSVGTGTTNEKLFF
TRBD2,TRBJ2-1,TRBV18,NA,TGTGCCAGCTCACCACCGGCGGGAGTATCCTACAATGAGCAGTTCTTC,CASSPPAGVSYNEQFF
NA,TRBJ1-1,TRBV30,NA,TGTGCCTGGAGTGTGAGCAGGGGGAACACTGAAGCTTTCTTT,CAWSVSRGNTEAFF
TRBD1,TRBJ1-2,TRBV14,NA,TGTGCCAGCAGAGCGACAGGGCAGTCTCGGGGCTACACCTTC,CASRATGQSRGYTF
NA,TRBJ2-3,TRBV6-5,once,TGTGCCAGCACGTTAGCCCAGGGTTTCACAGATACGCAGTATTTT,CASTLAQGFTDTQYF
NA,TRBJ1-1,TRBV11-1,NA,TGTGCCAGCAGCTCTGTGGAGGTCGTGGGGAACACTGAAGCTTTCTTT,CASSSVEVVGNTEAFF
NA,TRBJ2-2,TRBV7-2,few,TGTGCCAGCACCAGACGGCGGGATGCTGTCGGGGAGCTGTTTTTT,CASTRRRDAVGELFF
NA,TRBJ2-5,TRBV4-1,NA,TGCGCCAGCAGCCAACCTCCGGCCAGGGTTAGTTGGGAGACCCAGTACTTC,CASSQPPARVSWETQYF
NA,TRBJ1-2,TRBV6-2/TRBV6-3,NA,TGTGCCAGCAGTGGCCCCGGCTACACCTTC,CASSGPGYTF
TRBD1,TRBJ1-6,TRBV29-1,NA,TGCAGCGCCCGGACAGGGGGCAATTCACCCCTCCACTTT,CSARTGGNSPLHF
NA,TRBJ1-2,TRBV30,NA,TGTGCCTGGACACCCGATTCGGGCTATGGCTACACCTTC,CAWTPDSGYGYTF
NA,TRBJ1-6,TRBV9,NA,TGTGCCAGCCAACAGGGCTCCTATAATTCACCCCTCCACTTT,CASQQGSYNSPLHF
TRBD1,TRBJ1-5,TRBV2,NA,TGTGCCAGCAGTCAGGGGGCGGTTCAGCCCCAGCATTTT,CASSQGAVQPQHF
NA,TRBJ2-3,TRBV7-8,NA,TGTGCCAGCAGCGACTACTATACGCAGTATTTT,CASSDYYTQYF
NA,TRBJ1-1,TRBV28,few,TGTGCCAGCACGGAGGCGAACACTGAAGCTTTCTTT,CASTEANTEAFF
TRBD1,TRBJ1-6,TRBV7-2,NA,TGTGCCAGCAGCTTTTCTACGGGACAGGGTAATTCACCCCTCCACTTT,CASSFSTGQGNSPLHF
NA,TRBJ1-5,TRBV19,NA,TGTGCCAGTAGACAGGGTAGGAGACGGGTAAATCAGCCCCAGCATTTT,CASRQGRRRVNQPQHF
TRBD1,TRBJ2-2,TRBV5-8,NA,TGTGCCAGTCGACAGGGTCAAACGAACACCGGGGAGCTGTTTTTT,CASRQGQTNTGELFF
NA,TRBJ2-7,TRBV9,NA,TGTGCCAGCAGCCCCCTTTTTGGCCCCCACGAGCAGTACTTC,CASSPLFGPHEQYF
TRBD1,TRBJ1-5,TRBV30,once,TGTGCCTGGAGAGGGACAGTTAATCAGCCCCAGCATTTT,CAWRGTVNQPQHF
NA,TRBJ1-1,TRBV11-2,NA,TGTGCCAGCAGCTTAGTGGCAGTTCCGAACACTGAAGCTTTCTTT,CASSLVAVPNTEAFF
TRBD1,TRBJ1-1,TRBV6-2/TRBV6-3,NA,TGTGCCAGCAGCCTATCCAATCCAACGGCTATCCTTAAACAGGGGGCGGACACTGAAGCTTTCTTT,CASSLSNPTAILKQGADTEAFF
TRBD1,TRBJ1-3,TRBV5-1,NA,TGCGCCAGCAGCTCGGGGACAGGGAGCGCTGGAAACACCATATATTTT,CASSSGTGSAGNTIYF
TRBD1,TRBJ2-1,TRBV28,NA,TGTGCCAGCAGTTTGAAAGGGGGCAGGGAGCAGTTCTTC,CASSLKGGREQFF
TRBD1,TRBJ1-5,TRBV28,NA,TGTGCCAGCAAACAGGGGGGCAATCAGCCCCAGCATTTT,CASKQGGNQPQHF
NA,TRBJ2-1,TRBV4-1,NA,TGCGCCAGCAGCCAAGGGCAGGGGACGTACAATGAGCAGTTCTTC,CASSQGQGTYNEQFF
NA,TRBJ1-2,TRBV28,NA,TGTGCCACCAGACGGACACCGACTAACTATGGCTACACCTTC,CATRRTPTNYGYTF
NA,TRBJ2-1,TRBV3-1/TRBV3-2,NA,TGTGCCAGCAGCCAAGAGGACACCAAAGGCCATGAGCAGTTCTTC,CASSQEDTKGHEQFF
TRBD1,TRBJ1-1,TRBV10-1,NA,TGCGCCAGCAGTGTTAAGGCAGGGGGCGAGGTGTTCACTGAAGCTTTCTTT,CASSVKAGGEVFTEAFF
NA,TRBJ2-3,TRBV29-1,NA,TGCAGCGTTGAAGATCTACCAGATACGCAGTATTTT,CSVEDLPDTQYF
NA,TRBJ2-4,TRBV19,NA,TGTGCCAGTAGAAAAAACAGGGAAAACATTCAGTACTTC,CASRKNRENIQYF
TRBD1,TRBJ1-1,TRBV29-1,NA,TGCAGCGTTGGATACAGGGGAGGGAACACTGAAGCTTTCTTT,CSVGYRGGNTEAFF
NA,TRBJ1-5,TRBV7-2,few,TGTGCCAGCAGCTTATGGGCAGGGGAGCAGCCCCAGCATTTT,CASSLWAGEQPQHF
NA,TRBJ1-2,TRBV4-1,NA,TGCGCCAGCAGCCAGACGACAGCGACTGCGGTTGGCTACACCTTC,CASSQTTATAVGYTF
TRBD1,TRBJ1-2,TRBV2,NA,TGTGCCAGCGGCGGGACAGGAAAGTACTATGGCTACACCTTC,CASGGTGKYYGYTF
TRBD1,TRBJ1-2,TRBV19,NA,TGTGCCAGTAGTATAGATTTGAACAGGGGAGGCTATGGCTACACCTTC,CASSIDLNRGGYGYTF